This TCR beta chain was found in a study of PD-1 blockade in classical Hodgkin lymphoma. All patients relapsed after autologous stem cell transplantation, and brentuximab vedotin exposure varied. TCRdb's copy holds only in-frame clones and misses some; the assay was immunoSEQ multiplex PCR. The repertoire includes 40,000 or so clones, about three quarters of them detected once, and 10% to 11% sits in the top ten. This TCR was recovered from a human donor with classical Hodgkin lymphoma. The sequenced sample was peripheral blood mononuclear cells (PBMCs), obtained at baseline.

CDR3 residues: CSASYSYEQYF. The CDR3 region has the DNA TGCAGTGCTAGTTATTCCTACGAGCAGTACTTC. V gene TRBV20-1 combines with J gene TRBJ2-7; no clear D. V gave up 3 bases and J gave up 1 base, with 4 bases separating them. Germline V gives CDR1 DFQATT, CDR2 SNEGSKA (reference sequence). The CDR3 has 11 amino acids.